A single sample gave rise to the 29 T cell receptor beta chains below, sequenced in a study of glioma-infiltrating T cells. Using RNA template, CDR3s of TCR alpha and beta were amplified with iRepertoire arm-PCR. One entry per CDR3 protein results from TCRdb running MiXCR on the multiplex PCR reads. The sample lists some 6,000 distinct CDR3 sequences, about 40% occurring once. What was sequenced was glioma tissue, nonneoplastic brain tissue, or PBMCs (not recorded which). These receptors originate from a human donor with low-grade glioma or glioblastoma, undergoing nonglioma brain surgery, or in good health (not recorded which).

By share of the sample, this clonotype is large. The rearrangement joins TRBV24-1 to TRBJ2-5; a weak D match, TRBD2 (6 bases). Looked up from germline, CDR1 is KGHDR and CDR2 is SFDVKD. The CDR3 totals 13 residues. V gave up 9 bases and J gave up 4 bases, with 14 bases separating them. The CDR3 loop is CATGGSPGETQYF. CDR3 coding DNA: TGTGCCACCGGGGGGTCCCCTGGAGAGACCCAGTACTTC.

Comments on this clonotype: A read error is likely, as this CDR3 ends without the conserved phenylalanine or tryptophan. J is TRBJ2-7 and V is TRBV6-6; D is unclear. The DNA end is a closer match to TRBJ2-1, so the J assignment may be wrong. CDR1 and CDR2 from the germline V gene are MNHNY and SVGAGI (reference sequence). This CDR3 contains 11 residues. For the CDR3, the DNA is TGTGCCAGCAGTTTTTCCTACGAGCAGTTCCTC. As protein: CASSFSYEQFL.

This clonotype came up many times. The genes are TRBV5-1 and TRBJ2-7; the D gene is possibly TRBD1 (5 bases). In germline, CDR1 is SGHRS, CDR2 YFSETQ. V lost 4 bases and J 3 bases, leaving 14 bases between the germline ends. The CDR3 is made up of 14 amino acids. Here the CDR3 DNA reads TGCGCCAGCAGCGTAGGTGGGGCTATCTACGAGCAGTACTTC. This translates into CASSVGGAIYEQYF.

This clonotype was observed many times. J is TRBJ2-7 and V is TRBV13; D may be TRBD1 (6 bases). In germline, CDR1 is PRHDT, CDR2 FYEKMQ (reference sequence). V lost 0 bases and J lost 8, with 17 bases in between. The CDR3 is 15 residues long. As DNA, the CDR3 is TGTGCCAGCAGCTTAGGAACGGGACAAGGGCGTCAGCAGTACTTC. It yields the protein CASSLGTGQGRQQYF.

Many counts were recorded for this clonotype. J is TRBJ2-1 and V is TRBV5-1; 7 nucleotides line up with TRBD2. There are 17 residues in the CDR3. CDR1 is SGHRS, CDR2 YFSETQ, per germline. V lost 0 bases, J lost 6 bases, and 12 bases stayed unmatched. In DNA form, the CDR3 reads TGCGCCAGCAGCTTGGGAGGAGGCGGGAGTTATGGCAATGAGCAGTTCTTC. This sequence encodes CASSLGGGGSYGNEQFF.

A word on this clonotype: Since the CDR3 does not end with the conserved phenylalanine or tryptophan, this likely comes from a read error. The CDR3 region has the DNA TGTGCCAGCAGTTACTCGCGTACTGGGGAGTTGACCGGGGAGCTGTTTCTT. Its translation is CASSYSRTGELTGELFL. The rearrangement uses TRBV6-5 and TRBJ2-2; weak D call: TRBD2 (5 bases). The V end lost 0 bases, the J end lost 5 bases, and 16 bases lay between the germline ends. Germline loops: CDR1 MNHEY, CDR2 SVGAGI. This CDR3 has 17 residues.

Judged by abundance, this clonotype is large (0.1 to 1%). CDR3 sequence reads: CSARDTTGRTDTQYF. DNA for the CDR3: TGCAGTGCTAGAGATACGACGGGCCGCACAGATACGCAGTATTTT. The chain joins TRBV20-1 to TRBJ2-3, with D uncertain. The germline V gene encodes CDR1 DFQATT and CDR2 SNEGSKA (reference sequence). Trimming took off 0 bases at V and 1 base at J, with 11 bases between the two ends. This CDR3 contains 15 residues.

This clonotype was observed many times. The CDR3 nucleotides read TGTGCCAGCAGCTTAGGCGGACTGAACACTGAAGCTTTCTTT. It specifies CASSLGGLNTEAFF. The chain recombines TRBV7-9 with TRBJ1-1; D is unresolved. Germline loops: CDR1 SEHNR, CDR2 FQNEAQ (reference sequence). The CDR3 runs to 14 residues. The V gene lost 1 base and the J gene lost 0 bases, with 6 bases spanning the gap.

This clonotype was picked up many times. J is TRBJ2-7 and V is TRBV29-1, with 13 bases lining up with TRBD2. The CDR3 sequence is 14 residues long. V shed 4 bases and J 0 bases; nucleotides not matched to a gene: 0. The germline V gene has CDR1 SQVTM and CDR2 ANQGSEA. In DNA form, the CDR3 reads TGCAGCGTTGGGACTAGCGGGGGCTCCTACGAGCAGTACTTC. Translation: CSVGTSGGSYEQYF.

This clonotype was seen many times. This sequence joins TRBV7-2 and TRBJ1-1; D is possibly TRBD1 (5 bases). V shed 1 base and J shed 4 bases, with 13 bases lying between them. The CDR3 runs to 15 residues. CDR1 is SGHTA, CDR2 FQGNSA, per germline. This chain's CDR3 is CASSLDGARGTEAFF. In DNA form, the CDR3 reads TGTGCCAGCAGCTTAGATGGGGCGAGGGGCACTGAAGCTTTCTTT.

Regarding this clonotype: A read error may account for a junction end that differs from germline. V is TRBV7-9 and J is TRBJ1-1, with 8 bases that match TRBD1. From germline, CDR1 is SEHNR and CDR2 FQNEAQ (reference sequence). This CDR3 has 16 residues. The DNA of the CDR3 is TGCGCCAGCAGCTTAGTACGGACAGGGTATTGGACTGAAGCTTTCTTT. Protein product: CASSLVRTGYWTEAFF.

The genes are TRBV24-1 and TRBJ2-3; D is possibly TRBD2 (5 bases). With 5 bases removed from V and 4 bases from J, the gap between germline ends came to 18 bases. Germline V CDR1 and CDR2: KGHDR, SFDVKD. The CDR3 sequence is 16 residues long. The CDR3 nucleotides are TGTGCCACCAGTGCCGGGATACAGCAGCGTCCAGATACGCAGTATTTT. This encodes CATSAGIQQRPDTQYF.

The chain carries TRBV4-1 and TRBJ2-7, with TRBD2 matching 9 bases. V was pared by 3 bases and J by 5 bases, with 11 bases of the junction left unmatched. The CDR3 contains 16 residues. Germline lookup yields CDR1 MGHRA and CDR2 YSYEKL. CDR3 residues: CASSHDPGLARDEQYF. The CDR3 DNA follows: TGCGCCAGCAGCCATGACCCGGGACTAGCTAGAGACGAGCAGTACTTC.

A word on this clonotype: A junction boundary mismatches the germline segment, possibly from a read error. The V call is TRBV7-9, the J call TRBJ1-4; D is perhaps TRBD1 (5 bases). CDR1 and CDR2 from the germline V gene are SEHNR and FQNEAQ (reference sequence). This CDR3 is 13 amino acids long. The CDR3 protein is CDSSLGAVEKLFF. The CDR3 DNA reads TGTGACAGCAGCTTAGGGGCGGTTGAAAAGCTGTTTTTT.

This rearrangement joins TRBV7-9 to TRBJ2-1; D is perhaps TRBD1 (6 bases). V lost 2 bases and J 8 bases, leaving 7 bases between the germline ends. The CDR3 totals 12 residues. Germline CDR1 is SEHNR and CDR2 is FQNEAQ (reference sequence). CDR3 sequence: CASSLSGDEQFF. The CDR3 bases are TGTGCCAGCAGCTTATCAGGGGATGAGCAGTTCTTC.

This clonotype is labeled as medium-sized. This chain uses TRBV6-6 with TRBJ2-1, with D unclear. Trimming stripped 0 bases from V and 7 bases from J, with 10 bases between. The length of the CDR3 is 14 residues. Germline values: CDR1 MNHNY, CDR2 SVGAGI (reference sequence). The CDR3 here is CASSYSTSINEQFF. The CDR3 DNA reads TGTGCCAGCAGTTACTCGACGTCTATTAATGAGCAGTTCTTC.

The chain joins TRBV6-1 to TRBJ2-1, with a possible D match to TRBD2 (5 bases). Trimming pared 7 bases from V and 4 bases from J, leaving 14 bases between. The CDR3 spans 14 residues. CDR1 and CDR2 from the germline V gene are MNHNS and SASEGT. The CDR3 DNA sequence: TGTGCCAGCAACCCCGGTGAGGGTTACAATGAGCAGTTCTTC. Residues: CASNPGEGYNEQFF.

This clonotype was detected only a few times. The V and J genes are TRBV7-2 and TRBJ2-1; 12 nucleotides align to TRBD2. J was trimmed by 8 bases and V by 3 bases; bases with no gene match: 5. Germline CDR1 is SGHTA and CDR2 is FQGNSA. The CDR3 sequence is 15 residues long. CDR3 sequence reads: CASSFLAGGVHEQFF. DNA of the CDR3: TGTGCCAGCAGCTTTCTAGCGGGAGGGGTCCATGAGCAGTTCTTC.

CDR3 coding DNA: TGTGCCAGCAGTTTATTAGGGATCAATGAGCAGTTCTTC. Its protein product is CASSLLGINEQFF. The chain is built from TRBV28 and TRBJ2-1, with D unclear. CDR1 MDHEN and CDR2 SYDVKM come from the germline V gene. V was cut by 1 base and J by 6 bases, with 7 bases left in between. The CDR3 is made up of 13 amino acids.

The sample holds many counts of this clonotype. The CDR3 region is CASSASGSLAKNIQYF. For the CDR3, the DNA is TGTGCCAGCAGCGCTAGCGGGAGCCTAGCCAAAAACATTCAGTACTTC. The chain carries TRBV14 and TRBJ2-4; 10 bases are a match to TRBD2. CDR1 is SGHDN, CDR2 FVKESK, per germline. This CDR3 has 16 residues. The V gene end was trimmed by 5 bases and the J gene end by 0 bases; junction bases not matched to a gene: 4.

This clonotype has only a few counts. Possible read error: a much larger clone is one base away. The chain joins TRBV20-1 to TRBJ2-7, with TRBD2 matching 8 bases. The J segment lost 2 bases and the V segment lost 1 base, leaving 7 bases of the junction unmatched. The CDR3 sequence is 15 residues long. Germline CDR1 and CDR2: DFQATT and SNEGSKA (reference sequence). The CDR3 loop is CSARGVAGRTYEQYF. As DNA, the CDR3 is TGCAGTGCTAGAGGGGTAGCGGGACGGACCTACGAGCAGTACTTC.

By proportion, this clonotype is large. The DNA for the CDR3 is TGTGCCAGCAGCTACCGGTCGAGGCTGTATACGAAGTTCTTC. Protein sequence: CASSYRSRLYTKFF. The chain recombines TRBV7-2 with TRBJ2-1, with D unclear. This CDR3 region has 14 residues. Trimming took off 4 bases at V and 14 bases at J, with 21 bases between the two ends. Germline CDR1 reads SGHTA; CDR2 reads FQGNSA.

This clonotype was detected only a few times. The gene calls are TRBV4-3 and TRBJ2-3; D unclear. CDR3 size: 17 residues. V gave up 0 bases and J gave up 1 base, with 14 bases separating them. The germline V gene has CDR1 LGHNA and CDR2 YSLEER. The CDR3 region is CASSQDVFGYRTDTQYF. CDR3 DNA sequence: TGCGCCAGCAGCCAAGATGTGTTCGGATACCGCACAGATACGCAGTATTTT.

A note on this clonotype: At one of its ends the junction is not consistent with the germline gene, which may arise from a read error. V usage is TRBV6-2 or TRBV6-3 and J usage is TRBJ1-3; perhaps TRBD1 as D (5 bases). CDR3 size: 13 residues. Germline V CDR1 and CDR2: MNHEY, SVGEGT. CDR3 coding DNA: TGTACCAGCAGTTTAGGGGATGGAAACACCATATATTTT. This gives the protein CTSSLGDGNTIYF.

About this clonotype itself: A much larger clone differs by one base, so this may be a read error. V usage is TRBV5-1 and J usage is TRBJ1-2; the D is unclear. Per the germline V gene, CDR1 is SGHRS and CDR2 is YFSETQ. The length of the CDR3 is 16 residues. Trimming left V 4 bases short and J 0 bases short, with 16 bases between. Written as DNA, the CDR3 is TGCGCCAGCAGCGAGGGTCCCCCCTCAGCTAACTATGGCTACACCTTC. Translation gives CASSEGPPSANYGYTF.

This clonotype was observed many times. The chain combines TRBV2 with TRBJ1-5, with 8 nucleotides matching TRBD1. The CDR3 is made up of 15 amino acids. CDR1 is SNHLY, CDR2 FYNNEI, per germline. The junction had 7 bases not matched to a gene; V was cut back by 3 bases and J by 6 bases. CDR3 nucleotide sequence: TGTGCCAGCAGTGATAACGGACAGGGAGTTCAGCCCCAGCATTTT. Translation: CASSDNGQGVQPQHF.

The chain carries TRBV6-5 and TRBJ2-2; 9 bases map to TRBD2. V was clipped by 0 bases and J by 3 bases; unmatched bases: 2. The CDR3 is 16 residues long. Germline V gene sequence: CDR1 MNHEY, CDR2 SVGAGI. The CDR3 DNA sequence: TGTGCCAGCAGTTACTCGGCGGGGGGGTACACCGGGGAGCTGTTTTTT. This sequence encodes CASSYSAGGYTGELFF.

The rearrangement joins TRBV27 to TRBJ1-1; D gene uncertain. There are 13 residues in the CDR3. Germline CDR1 MNHEY, CDR2 SMNVEV (reference sequence). Trimming took 5 bases from V and 2 from J, leaving 9 bases between them. CDR3 DNA sequence: TGTGCCAGCAGTGCCTACATTAACACTGAAGCTTTCTTT. It is translated as CASSAYINTEAFF.

This clonotype was detected many times. The CDR3 region is CASSPASRTGLNEQFF. CDR3 coding DNA: TGTGCCAGCAGCCCCGCTTCTCGTACGGGACTCAATGAGCAGTTCTTC. The chain employs TRBV14 and TRBJ2-1, with a weak D call TRBD2 (6 bases). V lost 4 bases and J lost 6, with 19 bases in between. CDR1 and CDR2 (germline): SGHDN, FVKESK. This CDR3 contains 16 residues. Together with reference TRBV14 and TRBJ2-1, the CDR3 gives the full variable domain: EAGVTQFPSHSVIEKGQTVTLRCDPISGHDNLYWYRRVMGKEIKFLLHFVKESKQDESGMPNNRFLAERTGGTYSTLKVQPAELEDSGVYFCASSPASRTGLNEQFFGPGTRLTVL.